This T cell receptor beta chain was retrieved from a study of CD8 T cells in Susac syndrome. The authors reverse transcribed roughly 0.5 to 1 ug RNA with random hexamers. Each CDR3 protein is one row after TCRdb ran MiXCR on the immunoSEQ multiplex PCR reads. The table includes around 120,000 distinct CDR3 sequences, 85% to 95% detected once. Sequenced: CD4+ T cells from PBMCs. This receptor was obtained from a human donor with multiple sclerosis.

The CDR3: CSVKGSNTEAFF. CDR3 bases: TGCAGCGTTAAAGGGTCGAACACTGAAGCTTTCTTT. The V and J genes are TRBV29-1 and TRBJ1-1; D remains unclear. Trimming pared 5 bases from V and 1 base from J, leaving 8 bases between. Looked up from germline, CDR1 is SQVTM and CDR2 is ANQGSEA. The CDR3 totals 12 residues.